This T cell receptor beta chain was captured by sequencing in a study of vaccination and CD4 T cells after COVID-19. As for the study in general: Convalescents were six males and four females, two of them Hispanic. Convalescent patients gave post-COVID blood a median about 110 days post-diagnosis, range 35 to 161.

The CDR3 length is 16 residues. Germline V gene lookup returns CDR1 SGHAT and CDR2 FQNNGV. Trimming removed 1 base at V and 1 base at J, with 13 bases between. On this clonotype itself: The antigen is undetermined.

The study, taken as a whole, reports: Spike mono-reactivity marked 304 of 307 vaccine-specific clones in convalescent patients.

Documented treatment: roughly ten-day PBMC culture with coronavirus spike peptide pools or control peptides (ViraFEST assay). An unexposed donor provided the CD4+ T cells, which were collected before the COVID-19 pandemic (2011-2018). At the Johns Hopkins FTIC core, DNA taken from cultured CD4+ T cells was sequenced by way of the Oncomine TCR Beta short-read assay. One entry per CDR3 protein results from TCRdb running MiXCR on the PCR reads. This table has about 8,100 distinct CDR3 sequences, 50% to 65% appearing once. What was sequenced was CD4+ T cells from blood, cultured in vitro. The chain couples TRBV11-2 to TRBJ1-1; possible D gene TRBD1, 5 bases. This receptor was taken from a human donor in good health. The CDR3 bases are TGTGCCAGCAGCTTAGTCCCAGGGTTGGCGAACACTGAAGCTTTCTTT. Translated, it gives CASSLVPGLANTEAFF.